This record looks at one TCR beta chain sequence and its context. The antigen is undetermined. This entry is derived from a study of memory CD4+ T cells and cytomegalovirus serostatus. The study's findings and limits: CD4+ memory repertoires contained about 40% of the roughly 160 reported CMV TCRbeta sequences.

CDR1 is SGHTA and CDR2 is FQGNSA in the germline V gene. Germline trimming cut 4 bases from V and 5 bases from J; bases unmatched to any gene: 10. The CDR3 length is 17 residues. Single viable CD3+CD4+CD8-CD45RO+ cells were sorted as the memory CD4+ T cells. The repertoire was sequenced with immunoSEQ multiplex PCR; TCRdb's copy has only in-frame clones and lacks some. The sample consists of some 52,000 clones, approximately 78% of them appearing once. This chain uses TRBV7-2 with TRBJ2-5; TRBD2 matches at 13 bases. Sequencing was done on a sample of memory CD4+ T cells from blood. The TCR sequence derives from an adult in good health and CMV-seronegative. The CDR3 sequence is CASSYTSGGAGRETQYF. In nucleotides, the CDR3 is TGTGCCAGCAGCTACACTAGCGGGGGGGCGGGTAGGGAGACCCAGTACTTC. Full variable domain (rest looked up from reference TRBV7-2 and TRBJ2-5): GAGVSQSPSNKVTEKGKDVELRCDPISGHTALYWYRQSLGQGLEFLIYFQGNSAPDKSGLPSDRFSAERTGGSVSTLTIQRTQQEDSAVYLCASSYTSGGAGRETQYFGPGTRLLVL.